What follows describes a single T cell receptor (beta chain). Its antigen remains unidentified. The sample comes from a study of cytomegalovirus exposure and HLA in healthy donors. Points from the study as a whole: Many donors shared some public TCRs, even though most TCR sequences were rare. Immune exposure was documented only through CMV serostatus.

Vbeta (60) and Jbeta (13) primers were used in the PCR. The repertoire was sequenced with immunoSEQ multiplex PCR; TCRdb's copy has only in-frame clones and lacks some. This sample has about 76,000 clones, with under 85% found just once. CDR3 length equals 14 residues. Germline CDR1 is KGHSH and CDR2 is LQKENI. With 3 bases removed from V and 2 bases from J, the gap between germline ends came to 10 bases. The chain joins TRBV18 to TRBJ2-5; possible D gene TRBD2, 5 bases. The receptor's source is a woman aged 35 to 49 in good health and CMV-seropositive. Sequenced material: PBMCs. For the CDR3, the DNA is TGTGCCAGCTCACCCAGTTGGGAGCAAGAGACCCAGTACTTC. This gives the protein CASSPSWEQETQYF.